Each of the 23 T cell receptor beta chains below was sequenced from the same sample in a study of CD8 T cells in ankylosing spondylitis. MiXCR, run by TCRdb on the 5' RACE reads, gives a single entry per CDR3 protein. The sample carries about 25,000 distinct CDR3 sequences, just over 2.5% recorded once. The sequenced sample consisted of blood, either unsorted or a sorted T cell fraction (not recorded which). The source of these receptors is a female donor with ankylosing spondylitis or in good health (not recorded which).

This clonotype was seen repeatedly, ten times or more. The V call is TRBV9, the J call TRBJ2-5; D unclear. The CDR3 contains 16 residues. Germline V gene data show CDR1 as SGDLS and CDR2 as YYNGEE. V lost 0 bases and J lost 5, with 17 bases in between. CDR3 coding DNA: TGTGCCAGCAGCGTAGAAGGGCAGCCGCAGTGGGAGACCCAGTACTTC. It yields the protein CASSVEGQPQWETQYF.

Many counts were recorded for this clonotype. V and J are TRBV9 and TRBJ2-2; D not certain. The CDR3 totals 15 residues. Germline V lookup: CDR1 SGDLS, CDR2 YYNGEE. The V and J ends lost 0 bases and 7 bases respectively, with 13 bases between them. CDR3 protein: CASSVGTAFGGELFF. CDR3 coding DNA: TGTGCCAGCAGCGTAGGGACCGCCTTTGGCGGGGAGCTGTTTTTT.

DNA for the CDR3: TGTGCCAGCAGCACAAAACAGGGGGCCGGCGGGGAGCTGTTTTTT. As protein: CASSTKQGAGGELFF. The gene calls are TRBV9 and TRBJ2-2, with 9 bases fitting TRBD1. The CDR3 consists of 15 residues. The germline gives CDR1 SGDLS, CDR2 YYNGEE. J lost 7 bases, V lost 4 bases, and 8 bases had no gene match.

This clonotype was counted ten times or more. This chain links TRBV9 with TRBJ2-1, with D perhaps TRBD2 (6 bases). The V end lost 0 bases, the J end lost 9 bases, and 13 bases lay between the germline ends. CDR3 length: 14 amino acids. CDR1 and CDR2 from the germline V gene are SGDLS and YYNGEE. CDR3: CASSVVSGGGEQFF. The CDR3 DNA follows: TGTGCCAGCAGCGTAGTATCCGGGGGTGGTGAGCAGTTCTTC.

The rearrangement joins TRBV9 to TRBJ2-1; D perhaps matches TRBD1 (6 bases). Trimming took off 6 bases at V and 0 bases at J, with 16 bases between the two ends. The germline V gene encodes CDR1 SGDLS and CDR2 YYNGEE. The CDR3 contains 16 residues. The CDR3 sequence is CASTLDSWASYNEQFF. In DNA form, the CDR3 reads TGTGCCAGCACCCTGGACAGCTGGGCCTCCTACAATGAGCAGTTCTTC.

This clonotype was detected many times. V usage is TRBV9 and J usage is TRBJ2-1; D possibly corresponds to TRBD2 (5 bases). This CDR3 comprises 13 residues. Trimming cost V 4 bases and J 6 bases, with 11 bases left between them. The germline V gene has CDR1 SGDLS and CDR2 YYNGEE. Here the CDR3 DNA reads TGTGCCAGCAGCCTCCGGGGAATCAATGAGCAGTTCTTC. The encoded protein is CASSLRGINEQFF.

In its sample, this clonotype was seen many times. The CDR3 bases are TGTGCCAGCAGCGCTGGGACAGGGGAATACAATGAGCAGTTCTTC. Protein: CASSAGTGEYNEQFF. V gene TRBV9 combines with J gene TRBJ2-1; TRBD1 agrees at 10 bases. This CDR3 is built from 15 residues. In germline, CDR1 is SGDLS, CDR2 YYNGEE. Trimming cost V 3 bases and J 4 bases; bases outside gene matches: 4.

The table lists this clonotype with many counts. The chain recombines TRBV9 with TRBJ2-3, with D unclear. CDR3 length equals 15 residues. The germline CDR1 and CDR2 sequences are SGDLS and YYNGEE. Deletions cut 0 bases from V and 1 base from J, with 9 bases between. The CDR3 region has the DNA TGTGCCAGCAGCGTAGAAGCCACCCGCACAGATACGCAGTATTTT. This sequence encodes CASSVEATRTDTQYF.

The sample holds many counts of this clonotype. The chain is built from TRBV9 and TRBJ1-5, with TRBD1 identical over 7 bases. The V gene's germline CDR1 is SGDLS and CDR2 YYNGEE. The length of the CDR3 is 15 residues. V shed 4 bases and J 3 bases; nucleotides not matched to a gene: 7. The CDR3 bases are TGTGCCAGCAGCCCCACAGGGGATGTCAATCAGCCCCAGCATTTT. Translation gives CASSPTGDVNQPQHF.

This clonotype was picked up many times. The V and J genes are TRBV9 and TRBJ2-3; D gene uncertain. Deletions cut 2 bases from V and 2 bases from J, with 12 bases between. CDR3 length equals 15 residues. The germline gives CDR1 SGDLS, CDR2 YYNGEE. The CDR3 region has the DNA TGTGCCAGCAGCGTTCGGACGGCCCCCACAGATACGCAGTATTTT. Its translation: CASSVRTAPTDTQYF.

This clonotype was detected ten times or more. CDR3 DNA: TGTGCCTCCGGGGGGGTGGAGAAAGGAAAACTGTTTTTT. It encodes CASGGVEKGKLFF. The chain carries TRBV9 and TRBJ1-4; a possible D gene is TRBD1 (5 bases). The CDR3 contains 13 residues. The germline V gene encodes CDR1 SGDLS and CDR2 YYNGEE. V lost 10 bases, J lost 10 bases, and 20 bases lay in between. The whole variable domain, remainder taken from reference TRBV9 and TRBJ1-4, is DSGVTQTPKHLITATGQRVTLRCSPRSGDLSVYWYQQSLDQGLQFLIQYYNGEERAKGNILERFSAQQFPDLHSELNLSSLELGDSALYFCASGGVEKGKLFFGSGTQLSVL.

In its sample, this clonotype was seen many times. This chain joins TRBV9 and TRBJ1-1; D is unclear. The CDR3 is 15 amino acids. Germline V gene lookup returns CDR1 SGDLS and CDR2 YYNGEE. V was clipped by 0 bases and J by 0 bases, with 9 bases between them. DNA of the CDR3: TGTGCCAGCAGCGTAGAGGGAGGACTGAACACTGAAGCTTTCTTT. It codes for CASSVEGGLNTEAFF.

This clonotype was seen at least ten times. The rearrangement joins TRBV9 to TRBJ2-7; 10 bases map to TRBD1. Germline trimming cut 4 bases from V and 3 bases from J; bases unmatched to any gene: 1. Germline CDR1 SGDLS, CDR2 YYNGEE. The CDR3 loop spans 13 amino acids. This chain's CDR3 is CASSRDRGYEQYF. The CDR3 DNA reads TGTGCCAGCAGCCGGGACAGGGGCTACGAGCAGTACTTC.

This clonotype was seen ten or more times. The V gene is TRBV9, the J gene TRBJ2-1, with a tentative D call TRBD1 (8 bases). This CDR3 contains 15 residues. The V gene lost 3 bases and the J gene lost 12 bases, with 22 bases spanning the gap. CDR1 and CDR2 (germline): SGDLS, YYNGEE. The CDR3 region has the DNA TGTGCCAGCAGCGAATCGACCTCCACAGGGGGGGGGCAGTTCTTC. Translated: CASSESTSTGGGQFF.

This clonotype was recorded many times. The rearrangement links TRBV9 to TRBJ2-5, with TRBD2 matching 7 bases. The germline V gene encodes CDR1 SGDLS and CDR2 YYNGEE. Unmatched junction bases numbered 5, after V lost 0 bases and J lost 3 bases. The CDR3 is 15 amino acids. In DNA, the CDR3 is TGTGCCAGCAGCGTAGAGCCTCGGGGGGAAGAGACCCAGTACTTC. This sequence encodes CASSVEPRGEETQYF.

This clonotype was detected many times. For the CDR3, the DNA is TGTGCCAGCAGCGTAGATCCCCTAGGCGGGGAGCTGTTTTTT. The encoded protein is CASSVDPLGGELFF. The chain recombines TRBV9 with TRBJ2-2; D ambiguous. V dropped 0 bases and J dropped 7 bases, with 10 bases sitting between them. The CDR3 is 14 residues long. Germline V gene lookup returns CDR1 SGDLS and CDR2 YYNGEE.

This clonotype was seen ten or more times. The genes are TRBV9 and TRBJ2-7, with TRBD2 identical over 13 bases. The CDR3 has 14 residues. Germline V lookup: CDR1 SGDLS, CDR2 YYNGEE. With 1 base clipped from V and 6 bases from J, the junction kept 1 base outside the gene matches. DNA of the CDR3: TGTGCCAGCAGCGTACGACTAGCGGGAGGCGAGCAGTACTTC. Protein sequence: CASSVRLAGGEQYF.

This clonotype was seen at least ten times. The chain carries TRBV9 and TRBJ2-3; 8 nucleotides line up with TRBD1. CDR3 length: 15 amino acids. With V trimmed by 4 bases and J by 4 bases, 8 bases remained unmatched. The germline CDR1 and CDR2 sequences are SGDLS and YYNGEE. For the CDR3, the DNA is TGTGCCAGCAGCTTTAGACAGGGGATGTCAGATACGCAGTATTTT. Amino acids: CASSFRQGMSDTQYF.

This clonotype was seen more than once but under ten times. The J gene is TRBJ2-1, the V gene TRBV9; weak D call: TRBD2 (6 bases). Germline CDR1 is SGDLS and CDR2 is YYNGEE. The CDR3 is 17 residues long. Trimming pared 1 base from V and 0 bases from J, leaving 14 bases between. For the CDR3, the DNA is TGTGCCAGCAGCGTAAGTTTCGGGGGTAGCTCCTACAATGAGCAGTTCTTC. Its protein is CASSVSFGGSSYNEQFF.

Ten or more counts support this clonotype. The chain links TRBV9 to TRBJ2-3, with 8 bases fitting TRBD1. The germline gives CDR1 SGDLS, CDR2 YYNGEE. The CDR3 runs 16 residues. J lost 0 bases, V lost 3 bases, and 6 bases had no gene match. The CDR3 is CASSATGQGSTDTQYF. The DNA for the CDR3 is TGTGCCAGCAGCGCGACAGGACAGGGAAGCACAGATACGCAGTATTTT.

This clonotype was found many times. CDR3 sequence: CASSWGAGETTYNEQFF. CDR3 nucleotides: TGTGCCAGCAGTTGGGGAGCGGGGGAGACTACCTACAATGAGCAGTTCTTC. This rearrangement joins TRBV9 to TRBJ2-1, with 8 nucleotides matching TRBD2. The CDR3 has 17 amino acids. After removal of 5 bases from V and 2 bases from J, the junction contained 12 bases not matched to a gene. Germline CDR1 and CDR2: SGDLS and YYNGEE.

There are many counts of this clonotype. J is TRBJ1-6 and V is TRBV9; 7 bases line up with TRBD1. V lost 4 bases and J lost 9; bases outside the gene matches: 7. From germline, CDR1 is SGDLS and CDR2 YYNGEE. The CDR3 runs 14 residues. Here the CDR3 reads CASSNQGGGSPLHF. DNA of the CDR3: TGTGCCAGCAGCAATCAGGGGGGAGGTTCACCCCTCCACTTT.

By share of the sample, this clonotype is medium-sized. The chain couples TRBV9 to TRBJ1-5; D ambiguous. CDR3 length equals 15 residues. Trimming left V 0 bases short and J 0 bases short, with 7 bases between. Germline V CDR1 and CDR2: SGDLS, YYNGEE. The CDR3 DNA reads TGTGCCAGCAGCGTAGACGGTTATAGCAATCAGCCCCAGCATTTT. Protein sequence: CASSVDGYSNQPQHF.